These 18 T cell receptor beta chains originate from one sample sequenced in a study of CD8 T cells in ankylosing spondylitis. Study-wide results and limits: There was a TCR beta motif, made of fewer than 10 highly homologous variants, that appeared characteristic of ankylosing spondylitis blood.

These TCRs' antigens remain unknown. MiXCR, run by TCRdb on the 5' RACE reads, gives a single entry per CDR3 protein. The sample consists of fewer than 550,000 distinct CDR3 sequences, under 5.5% of them appearing once. The sequenced sample was blood, either unsorted or a sorted T cell fraction (not recorded which). The receptors come from a male donor with ankylosing spondylitis.

In this sample, this clonotype turned up many times. This chain links TRBV5-1 with TRBJ1-2, with D possibly being TRBD1 (5 bases). Germline lookup yields CDR1 SGHRS and CDR2 YFSETQ. The CDR3 runs 15 residues. V was shortened by 1 base and J by 0 bases, with 10 bases between the two germline ends. CDR3 sequence reads: CASSLSQGSNYGYTF. The CDR3, as DNA: TGCGCCAGCAGCTTGAGCCAGGGTTCTAACTATGGCTACACCTTC.

This clonotype was seen at least ten times. This rearrangement joins TRBV12-3 or TRBV12-4 to TRBJ2-5, with D hard to call. The CDR3 sequence is 13 residues long. V was clipped by 3 bases and J by 2 bases, with 7 bases between them. The CDR3 nucleotides read TGTGCCAGCAGTTTCGACGGACAAGAGACCCAGTACTTC. Encoded protein: CASSFDGQETQYF.

This chain joins TRBV6-1 and TRBJ2-7; 9 bases map to TRBD2. This CDR3 comprises 13 residues. Germline values: CDR1 MNHNS, CDR2 SASEGT. Trimming cost V 9 bases and J 1 base; bases outside gene matches: 4. The CDR3 region is CASQTSGSYEQYF. The CDR3 nucleotides are TGTGCCAGTCAGACTAGCGGATCCTACGAGCAGTACTTC.

There are many counts of this clonotype. The V and J genes are TRBV4-1 and TRBJ2-1; possibly TRBD2 for D (6 bases). From germline, CDR1 is MGHRA and CDR2 YSYEKL. V was cut by 1 base and J by 4 bases, with 17 bases left in between. This CDR3 has 17 amino acids. The CDR3 protein is CASSQGPPGLHYNEQFF. CDR3 in DNA: TGCGCCAGCAGCCAAGGACCCCCGGGACTCCATTACAATGAGCAGTTCTTC.

This clonotype came up many times. V is TRBV3-1 and J is TRBJ1-6, with 7 nucleotides matching TRBD1. Per the germline V gene, CDR1 is LGHDT and CDR2 is YNNKEL (reference sequence). Trimming removed 4 bases from V and 8 bases from J; junction bases left unmatched: 5. This CDR3 region has 14 residues. CDR3 region: CASSLTGEDSPLHF. The CDR3 DNA reads as TGTGCCAGCAGCCTAACAGGGGAGGATTCACCCCTCCACTTT.

This clonotype was counted many times. The J gene is TRBJ2-7, the V gene TRBV27; D gene unclear. The V gene's germline CDR1 is MNHEY and CDR2 SMNVEV (reference sequence). The germline V and J ends were trimmed by 3 bases and 3 bases, with 15 bases remaining between them. The CDR3 has 15 residues. Written as DNA, the CDR3 is TGTGCCAGCAGTTTTGCCGACACCCTTATCTACGAGCAGTACTTC. The encoded protein is CASSFADTLIYEQYF.

This clonotype was detected many times. The rearrangement joins TRBV7-2 to TRBJ1-1, with D perhaps TRBD1 (6 bases). The CDR3 is made up of 13 amino acids. Trimming removed 5 bases at V and 4 bases at J, with 11 bases between. The V gene's germline CDR1 is SGHTA and CDR2 FQGNSA. The CDR3 DNA reads TGTGCCAGCAGCACCGACAGGACCACTGAAGCTTTCTTT. It encodes CASSTDRTTEAFF.

Many counts were recorded for this clonotype. This chain connects TRBV27 to TRBJ1-5; the D is unclear. Looked up from germline, CDR1 is MNHEY and CDR2 is SMNVEV (reference sequence). The CDR3 consists of 13 residues. Trimming took off 3 bases at V and 5 bases at J, with 8 bases between the two ends. The CDR3 sequence: CASSFSPDQPQHF. The CDR3 coding sequence is TGTGCCAGCAGTTTTTCCCCGGATCAGCCCCAGCATTTT.

This clonotype showed up many times. The J gene is TRBJ2-5, the V gene TRBV12-3 or TRBV12-4; weak D call: TRBD1 (6 bases). Trimming shortened V by 5 bases and J by 1 base, and 11 bases separated the two germline ends. CDR3 length: 14 residues. The CDR3 nucleotides read TGTGCCAGCAGTAAGTGGGACATCCAAGAGACCCAGTACTTC. Protein: CASSKWDIQETQYF.

This clonotype has a count of ten or more. The chain has TRBV4-3 and TRBJ1-3; a weak D match, TRBD1 (5 bases). The CDR3 runs to 16 residues. Germline loops: CDR1 LGHNA, CDR2 YSLEER. The V and J ends lost 1 base and 0 bases respectively, with 10 bases between them. The CDR3 sequence is CASSQVVGPSGNTIYF. In nucleotides, the CDR3 is TGCGCCAGCAGCCAAGTTGTGGGGCCCTCTGGAAACACCATATATTTT.

In this sample, this clonotype turned up a few times. This chain connects TRBV6-1 to TRBJ2-1; possible D gene TRBD2, 5 bases. The germline V gene has CDR1 MNHNS and CDR2 SASEGT. This CDR3 is built from 16 residues. The V gene lost 6 bases and the J gene lost 0 bases, with 15 bases spanning the gap. The DNA for the CDR3 is TGTGCCAGCAGCCGAAGGACTTTAAGCTCCTACAATGAGCAGTTCTTC. It specifies CASSRRTLSSYNEQFF.

This clonotype was observed at least ten times. The chain joins TRBV29-1 to TRBJ2-5, with D unresolved. Trimming stripped 4 bases from V and 14 bases from J, with 17 bases between. Germline V gene lookup returns CDR1 SQVTM and CDR2 ANQGSEA. The CDR3 spans 11 residues. CDR3 in DNA: TGCAGCGTTGCCACTGTCGGGCTAAACTACTTC. Its protein product is CSVATVGLNYF.

The CDR3 DNA is TGTGCCAGCAGAACCGGGACAGGGAACATGAACACTGAAGCTTTCTTT. It codes for CASRTGTGNMNTEAFF. The chain uses TRBV6-1 and TRBJ1-1; 9 positions match TRBD1. Germline trimming cut 6 bases from V and 0 bases from J; bases unmatched to any gene: 8. The CDR3 has 16 amino acids. CDR1 and CDR2 from the germline V gene are MNHNS and SASEGT.

This clonotype was seen repeatedly, ten times or more. The chain joins TRBV24-1 to TRBJ2-3, with no clear D. This CDR3 is 16 amino acids long. Germline loops: CDR1 KGHDR, CDR2 SFDVKD. Trimming cost V 5 bases and J 1 base, with 15 bases left between them. CDR3 amino acids: CATSAPEGPRTDTQYF. The CDR3 DNA reads TGTGCCACCAGTGCTCCGGAAGGACCCCGCACAGATACGCAGTATTTT.

The table lists this clonotype with many counts. The chain combines TRBV18 with TRBJ2-7; D may be TRBD1 (5 bases). Germline CDR1 KGHSH, CDR2 LQKENI. CDR3 length: 15 amino acids. Deletions cut 1 base from V and 3 bases from J, with 13 bases between. For the CDR3, the DNA is TGTGCCAGCTCACCACAAGGGGAAATAGGCTACGAGCAGTACTTC. Translating gives CASSPQGEIGYEQYF.

CDR3 in DNA: TGTGCCAGCAGTAACACAGGGGATGAGCAGTTCTTC. This translates into CASSNTGDEQFF. The chain uses TRBV2 and TRBJ2-1; 7 positions match TRBD1. The CDR3 contains 12 residues. Trimming removed 5 bases from V and 8 bases from J; junction bases left unmatched: 3. The germline CDR1 and CDR2 sequences are SNHLY and FYNNEI.

The chain links TRBV6-5 to TRBJ2-7; 9 bases match TRBD1. This CDR3 is 13 amino acids long. Unmatched junction bases numbered 9, after V lost 5 bases and J lost 10 bases. Germline V CDR1 and CDR2: MNHEY, SVGAGI. The CDR3 DNA reads as TGTGCCAGCAGTGTACCGGGACAGGGACCTCAGTACTTC. Its translation: CASSVPGQGPQYF.

This rearrangement joins TRBV29-1 to TRBJ2-3; tentatively, D is TRBD2 (6 bases). The germline V gene has CDR1 SQVTM and CDR2 ANQGSEA. Between the trimmed V and J ends, which lost 8 bases and 1 base, there was a span of 16 bases. This CDR3 comprises 14 residues. The CDR3 sequence: CSRPEQRGTDTQYF. CDR3 bases: TGCAGCCGACCCGAACAGCGGGGCACAGATACGCAGTATTTT.